What follows are 10 T cell receptor beta chains derived from one specimen sequenced in a study of cytomegalovirus exposure and HLA in healthy donors. Primers: 60 Vbeta forward and 13 Jbeta reverse. Some clones are missing from TCRdb's copy, which holds only in-frame ones; the method was immunoSEQ multiplex PCR. The data contain 110,000 or so clones, 82% of them seen just once; the ten biggest clones take up around 2.5%. Sequencing used PBMCs. All receptors derive from a woman between 18 and 30 years old in good health and CMV-seronegative.

The chain recombines TRBV29-1 with TRBJ2-7; no reliable D call. Trimming stripped 2 bases from V and 3 bases from J, with 8 bases between. The CDR3 runs to 12 residues. Germline-derived CDR1 and CDR2 are SQVTM and ANQGSEA. The CDR3 region is CSVEPVNYEQYV. The CDR3 DNA reads as TGCAGCGTTGAACCGGTGAACTACGAGCAGTACGTC.

The gene calls are TRBV18 and TRBJ1-2; 9 bases are a match to TRBD1. V shed 6 bases and J 6 bases; nucleotides not matched to a gene: 5. Germline CDR1 is KGHSH and CDR2 is LQKENI. The CDR3 consists of 13 residues. The CDR3 nucleotides are TGTGCCAGCTCGCAGGACAGGGGTGATGGCTACACCTTC. It is translated as CASSQDRGDGYTF.

The rearrangement links TRBV4-1 to TRBJ2-2; D call uncertain. This CDR3 is built from 12 residues. V shed 4 bases and J shed 6 bases, with 6 bases lying between them. CDR1 is MGHRA, CDR2 YSYEKL, per germline. CDR3 in amino acids: CASSPRSGELFF. The CDR3 DNA sequence: TGCGCCAGCAGCCCCCGGTCCGGGGAGCTGTTTTTT.

The CDR3 region has the DNA TGTGCCAGCAGTCCTCCCTGGAGGGCCTCCTACAATGAGCAGTTCTTC. This sequence encodes CASSPPWRASYNEQFF. The genes are TRBV28 and TRBJ2-1; maybe TRBD2 (6 bases). Germline V gene sequence: CDR1 MDHEN, CDR2 SYDVKM. Trimming pared 5 bases from V and 0 bases from J, leaving 14 bases between. This CDR3 is 16 amino acids long. Looking up the rest from reference TRBV28 and TRBJ2-1 gives the full variable domain: DVKVTQSSRYLVKRTGEKVFLECVQDMDHENMFWYRQDPGLGLRLIYFSYDVKMKEKGDIPEGYSVSREKKERFSLILESASTNQTSMYLCASSPPWRASYNEQFFGPGTRLTVL.

The V and J genes are TRBV4-3 and TRBJ2-2; perhaps TRBD2 as D (5 bases). V lost 0 bases, J lost 4 bases, and 9 bases lay in between. Germline CDR1 is LGHNA and CDR2 is YSLEER. The CDR3 is 15 residues long. Here the CDR3 reads CASSQETGSTGELFF. DNA of the CDR3: TGCGCCAGCAGCCAAGAGACGGGGAGCACCGGGGAGCTGTTTTTT.

The J gene is TRBJ2-7, the V gene TRBV18; D possibly corresponds to TRBD1 (5 bases). The germline V gene encodes CDR1 KGHSH and CDR2 LQKENI. CDR3 size: 15 residues. V lost 1 base and J lost 5, with 15 bases in between. CDR3 loop: CASSPLGRANHEQYV. In DNA, the CDR3 is TGTGCCAGCTCACCACTTGGCAGGGCTAATCACGAGCAGTACGTC.

The J gene is TRBJ1-1, the V gene TRBV7-9; D is uncertain. The CDR3 runs to 15 residues. CDR1 is SEHNR and CDR2 is FQNEAQ in the germline V gene (reference sequence). V lost 8 bases to trimming and J lost 1 base, with 17 bases between them. CDR3 protein: CASPNPYQSNTEAFF. CDR3 nucleotide sequence: TGTGCCAGCCCTAACCCCTACCAATCGAACACTGAAGCTTTCTTT.

This clone came up a few times. The CDR3 loop is CSVVDSEAFF. DNA for the CDR3: TGCAGCGTTGTGGACAGTGAAGCTTTCTTT. The chain joins TRBV29-1 to TRBJ1-1; perhaps TRBD1 as D (6 bases). Trimming left V 4 bases short and J 7 bases short, with 7 bases between. CDR1 is SQVTM, CDR2 ANQGSEA, per germline. The CDR3 runs 10 residues.

This chain connects TRBV7-2 to TRBJ2-7; no definite D call. Between the trimmed V and J ends, which lost 2 bases and 5 bases, there was a span of 10 bases. This CDR3 region has 13 residues. Germline CDR1 and CDR2: SGHTA and FQGNSA. DNA for the CDR3: TGTGCCAGCAGCTTACCTATCCTAGACGAGCAGTACTTC. The encoded protein is CASSLPILDEQYF.

The chain carries TRBV6-5 and TRBJ2-3, with 14 bases lining up with TRBD2. The CDR3 is 16 amino acids. The ends lost 4 bases at V and 7 bases at J; junction bases unmatched: 7. Germline-derived CDR1 and CDR2 are MNHEY and SVGAGI. The chain's CDR3 is CASSSPGLAGGYTQYF. Here the CDR3 DNA reads TGTGCCAGCAGTTCTCCCGGACTAGCGGGAGGTTATACGCAGTATTTT.